This TCR beta chain was profiled in a study of T cell responses to AZD1222 COVID-19 vaccine (dated by TCRdb to about 2021). About the full investigation: AZD1222 recipients with second doses at about 4 weeks or about 12 weeks were pooled, because spike-specific TCR depth and breadth did not differ between schedules. TCR sequencing covered 233 trial participants: some 210 given two doses of AZD1222 and 26 given two doses of MenACWY control vaccine. Trial participants were enrolled into age subgroups of 18-55, 56-69 and 70-plus years, which contained roughly 150, 30 and 60 TCR-sequenced participants, respectively.

What the work shows at the level of the full study, not this receptor alone: After two AZD1222 doses, spike-specific TCR breadth and depth were significantly higher than at day 0 and than in MenACWY recipients. Most participants were white British and females outnumbered males, and the authors suggested that clonal diversity may have been underestimated. The vaccine-associated CD4 TCRs covered the entire spike protein, and the dominant responses fell in regions 160-218 and 743-854. In the small 56-69-year group, the increase in depth fell short of significance, most likely because of low power. Conclusions about previously exposed vaccinees are limited, since just five to seven AZD1222 recipients were seropositive for SARS-CoV-2 at baseline. Because no day 14 peak-response samples were available, the repertoires could be characterized only after the peak T cell response. Reportedly, almost half of the unique spike-specific TCRs recognized epitopes lying outside the regions that are mutated in the B.1.351 and B.1.1.7 variants.

Regarding this clone: It has no known antigen specificity. Base quality data are lacking; no much larger clone is found one base away.

What this sample's time point label stands for: baseline before first vaccination. Vaccinee samples were obtained from the UK trials COV001 and COV002, which included a single-blind randomized controlled phase 2/3 trial of AZD1222 (ChAdOx1 nCoV-19) in healthy adults. Trial participant PBMC samples were collected at day 0 and day 28 after the second dose for TCRbeta chain sequencing. The CDR3 regions of human TCRbeta chains were analyzed by immunosequencing. For the original study's pipeline: TCRs in the repertoires were compared against a reference library of SARS-CoV-2-specific TCRs that had been generated with the MIRA antigen-specificity platform. Breadth was defined as the fraction of unique TCRs that were SARS-CoV-2-associated. Depth was defined as the fraction of total T cells that were SARS-CoV-2-associated. Using the MIRA data, each spike-specific TCR was assigned both to the spike region to which the TCR was reactive and to a CD4 or CD8 class. Log10-transformed breadth and depth values were compared by one-way ANOVA with Sidak's multiple comparisons tests. TCRdb took this table from immuneACCESS and kept in-frame rearrangements with V and J called. Such tables lack part of the clones; where checked against another copy, unresolved V genes explain under half of the gap, and the rest is unexplained. V, J and clone size reflect that table, while D and trimming were determined from the DNA. The sample yields about 150,000 clones; 80% to 95% were counted once. The top ten hold approximately 2.3% of the sample.

The receptor was derived from an adult in good health. This sample comprised peripheral blood, obtained on day 0 of AZD1222 vaccination.

The CDR3 protein: CAWGQGHEQFF. DNA sequence: TGTGCCTGGGGACAGGGTCATGAGCAGTTCTTC. The chain joins TRBV30 to TRBJ2-1, and 8 junction bases match TRBD1. The CDR3 numbers 11 residues from cysteine through phenylalanine. Of all the DNA, just the CDR3 is kept, 33 bases in frame from base 1. The germline V gene (reference sequence) provides CDR1 GTSNPN and CDR2 SVGIG. Ends trimmed: V by 5 bases, J by 8 bases; bases unmatched to a gene: 2.